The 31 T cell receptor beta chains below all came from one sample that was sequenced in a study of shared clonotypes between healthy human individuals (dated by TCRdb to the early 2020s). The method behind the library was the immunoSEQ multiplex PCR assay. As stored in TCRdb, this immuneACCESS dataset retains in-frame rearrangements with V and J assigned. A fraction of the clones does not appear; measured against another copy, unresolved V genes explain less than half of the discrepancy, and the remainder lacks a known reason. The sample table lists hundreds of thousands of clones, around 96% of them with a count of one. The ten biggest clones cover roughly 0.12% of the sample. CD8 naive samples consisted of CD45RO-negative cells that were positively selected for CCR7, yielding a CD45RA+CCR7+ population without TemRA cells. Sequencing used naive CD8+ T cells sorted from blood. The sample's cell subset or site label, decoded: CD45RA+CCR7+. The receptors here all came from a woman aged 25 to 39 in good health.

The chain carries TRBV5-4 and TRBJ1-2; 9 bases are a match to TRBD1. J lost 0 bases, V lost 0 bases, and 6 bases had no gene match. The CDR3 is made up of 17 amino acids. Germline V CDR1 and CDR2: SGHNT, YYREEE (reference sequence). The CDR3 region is CASSLAGTGLSNYGYTF. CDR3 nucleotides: TGTGCCAGCAGCTTGGCTGGGACAGGGCTCTCTAACTATGGCTACACCTTC.

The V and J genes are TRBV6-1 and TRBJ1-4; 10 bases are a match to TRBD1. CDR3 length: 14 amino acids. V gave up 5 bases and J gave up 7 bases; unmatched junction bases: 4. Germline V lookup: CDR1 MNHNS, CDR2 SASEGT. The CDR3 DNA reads TGTGCCAGCAGTCCGACAGGGGGCTTTGAAAAACTGTTTTTT. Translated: CASSPTGGFEKLFF.

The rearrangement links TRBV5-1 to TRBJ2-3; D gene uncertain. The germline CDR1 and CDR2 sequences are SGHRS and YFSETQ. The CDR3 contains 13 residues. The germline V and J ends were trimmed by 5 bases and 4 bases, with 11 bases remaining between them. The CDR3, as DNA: TGCGCCAGCAGTCCCATGACTGCAGATACGCAGTATTTT. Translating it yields CASSPMTADTQYF.

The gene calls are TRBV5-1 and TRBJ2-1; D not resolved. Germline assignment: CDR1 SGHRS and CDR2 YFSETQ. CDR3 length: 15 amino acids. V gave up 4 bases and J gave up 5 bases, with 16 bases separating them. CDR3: CASSPLGGPNNEQFF. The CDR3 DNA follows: TGCGCCAGCAGCCCGCTTGGTGGGCCTAACAATGAGCAGTTCTTC.

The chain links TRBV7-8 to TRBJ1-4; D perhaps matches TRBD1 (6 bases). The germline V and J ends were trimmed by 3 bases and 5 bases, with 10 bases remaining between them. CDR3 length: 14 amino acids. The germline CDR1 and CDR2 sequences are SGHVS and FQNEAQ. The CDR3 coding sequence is TGTGCCAGCAGCTTGGACAGTATGAATGAAAAACTGTTTTTT. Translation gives CASSLDSMNEKLFF.

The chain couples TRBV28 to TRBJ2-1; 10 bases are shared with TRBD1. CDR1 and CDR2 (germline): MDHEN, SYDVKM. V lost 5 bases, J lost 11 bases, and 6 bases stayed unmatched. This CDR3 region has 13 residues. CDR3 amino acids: CASSPGQGTKQFF. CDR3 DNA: TGTGCCAGCAGTCCGGGACAGGGGACAAAGCAGTTCTTC.

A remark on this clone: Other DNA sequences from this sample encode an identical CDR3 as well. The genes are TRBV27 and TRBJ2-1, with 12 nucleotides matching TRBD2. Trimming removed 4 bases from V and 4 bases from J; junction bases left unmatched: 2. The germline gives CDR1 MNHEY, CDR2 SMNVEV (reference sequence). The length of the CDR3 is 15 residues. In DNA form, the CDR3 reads TGTGCCAGCAGTTATGGACTAGCGGGATACAATGAGCAGTTCTTC. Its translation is CASSYGLAGYNEQFF.

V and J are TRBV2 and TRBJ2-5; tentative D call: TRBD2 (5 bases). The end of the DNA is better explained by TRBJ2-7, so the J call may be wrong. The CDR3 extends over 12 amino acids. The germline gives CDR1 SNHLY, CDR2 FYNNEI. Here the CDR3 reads CASIGSSYEQYF. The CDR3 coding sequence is TGTGCCAGCATAGGGAGCTCCTACGAGCAGTACTTC.

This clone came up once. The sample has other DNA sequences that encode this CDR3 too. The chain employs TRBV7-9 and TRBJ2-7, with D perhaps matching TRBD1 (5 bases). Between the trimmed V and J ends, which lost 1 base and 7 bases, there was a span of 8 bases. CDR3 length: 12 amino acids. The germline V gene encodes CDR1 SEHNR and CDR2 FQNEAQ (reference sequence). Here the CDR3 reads CASSLVGDEQYF. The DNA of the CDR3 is TGTGCCAGCAGCTTAGTAGGGGATGAGCAGTACTTC.

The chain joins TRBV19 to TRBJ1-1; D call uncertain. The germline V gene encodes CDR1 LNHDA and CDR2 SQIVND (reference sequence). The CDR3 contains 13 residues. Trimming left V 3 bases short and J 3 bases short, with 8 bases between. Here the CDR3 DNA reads TGTGCCAGTAGTATCAACAGAGACACTGAAGCTTTCTTT. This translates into CASSINRDTEAFF.

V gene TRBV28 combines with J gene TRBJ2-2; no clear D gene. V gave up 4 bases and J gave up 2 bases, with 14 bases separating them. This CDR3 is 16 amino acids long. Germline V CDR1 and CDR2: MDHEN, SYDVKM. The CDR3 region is CASSSPPTDNTGELFF. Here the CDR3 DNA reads TGTGCCAGCAGTTCCCCCCCGACTGATAACACCGGGGAGCTGTTTTTT.

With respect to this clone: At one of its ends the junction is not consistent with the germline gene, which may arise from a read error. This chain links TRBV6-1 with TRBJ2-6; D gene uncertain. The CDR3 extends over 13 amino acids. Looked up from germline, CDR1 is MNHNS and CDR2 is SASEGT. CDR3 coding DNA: TGTGCCAGCAGTGATAAAAGGGCCAGCGTCCTGACTTTC. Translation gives CASSDKRASVLTF.

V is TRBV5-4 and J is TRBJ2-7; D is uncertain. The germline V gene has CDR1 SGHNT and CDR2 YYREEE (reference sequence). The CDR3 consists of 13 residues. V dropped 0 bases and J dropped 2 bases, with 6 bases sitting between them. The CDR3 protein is CASSLAPTYEQYF. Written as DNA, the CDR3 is TGTGCCAGCAGCTTGGCCCCGACCTACGAGCAGTACTTC.

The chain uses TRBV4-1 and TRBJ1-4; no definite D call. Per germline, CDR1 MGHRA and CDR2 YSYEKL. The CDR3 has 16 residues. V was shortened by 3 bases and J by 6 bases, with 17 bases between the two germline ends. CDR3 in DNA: TGCGCCAGCAGCCACCTCAACGGTGTTGAAGATGAAAAACTGTTTTTT. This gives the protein CASSHLNGVEDEKLFF.

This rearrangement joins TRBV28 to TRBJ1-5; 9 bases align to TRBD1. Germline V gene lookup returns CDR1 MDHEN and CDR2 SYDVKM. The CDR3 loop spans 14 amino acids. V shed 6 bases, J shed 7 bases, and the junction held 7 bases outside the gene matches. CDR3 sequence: CASRPTGGRQPQHF. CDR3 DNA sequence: TGTGCCAGCAGGCCTACAGGGGGCAGGCAGCCCCAGCATTTT.

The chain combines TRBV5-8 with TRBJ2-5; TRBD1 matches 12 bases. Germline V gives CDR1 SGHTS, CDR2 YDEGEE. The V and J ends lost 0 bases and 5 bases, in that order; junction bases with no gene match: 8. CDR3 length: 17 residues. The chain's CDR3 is CASSLEAGTGGRETQYF. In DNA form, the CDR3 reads TGTGCCAGCAGCTTGGAAGCCGGGACAGGGGGCCGGGAGACCCAGTACTTC.

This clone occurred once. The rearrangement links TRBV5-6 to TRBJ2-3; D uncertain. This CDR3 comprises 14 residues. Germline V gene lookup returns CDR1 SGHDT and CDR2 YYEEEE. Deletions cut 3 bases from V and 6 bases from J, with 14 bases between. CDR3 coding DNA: TGTGCCAGCAGCTCACCGACGGCAGGTGATACGCAGTATTTT. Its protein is CASSSPTAGDTQYF.

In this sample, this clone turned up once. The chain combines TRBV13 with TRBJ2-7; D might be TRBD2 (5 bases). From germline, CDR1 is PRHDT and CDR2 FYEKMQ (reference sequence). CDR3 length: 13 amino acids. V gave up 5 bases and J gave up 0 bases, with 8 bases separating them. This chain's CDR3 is CASSPGNSYEQYF. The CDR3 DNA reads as TGTGCCAGCAGCCCGGGGAACTCCTACGAGCAGTACTTC.

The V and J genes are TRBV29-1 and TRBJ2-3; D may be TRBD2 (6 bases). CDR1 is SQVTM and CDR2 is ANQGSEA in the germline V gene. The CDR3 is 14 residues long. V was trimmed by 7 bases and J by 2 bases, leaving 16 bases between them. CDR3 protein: CSATGVGSTDTQYF. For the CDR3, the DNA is TGCAGCGCTACGGGGGTAGGGTCCACAGATACGCAGTATTTT.

The CDR3 DNA reads TGTGCCAGCAGATCGCCCCTTATGAGGGAGGGGAGGGCAGATACGCAGTATTTT. Amino acids: CASRSPLMREGRADTQYF. V is TRBV7-9 and J is TRBJ2-3, with 7 bases fitting TRBD2. With V trimmed by 6 bases and J by 4 bases, 19 bases remained unmatched. This CDR3 region has 18 residues. Germline V gives CDR1 SEHNR, CDR2 FQNEAQ (reference sequence).

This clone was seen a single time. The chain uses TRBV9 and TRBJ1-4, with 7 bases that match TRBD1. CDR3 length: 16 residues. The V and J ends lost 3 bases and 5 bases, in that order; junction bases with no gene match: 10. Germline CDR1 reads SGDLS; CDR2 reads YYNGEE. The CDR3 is CASSAEDRAWNEKLFF. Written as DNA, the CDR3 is TGTGCCAGCAGCGCCGAAGACAGGGCCTGGAATGAAAAACTGTTTTTT.

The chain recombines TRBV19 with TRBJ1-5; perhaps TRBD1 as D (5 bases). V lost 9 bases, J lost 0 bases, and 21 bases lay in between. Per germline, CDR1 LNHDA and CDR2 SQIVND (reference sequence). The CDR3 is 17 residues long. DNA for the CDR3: TGTGCCAGCAGCACTCGGGACCGAGCTTATAGCAATCAGCCCCAGCATTTT. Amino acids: CASSTRDRAYSNQPQHF.

CDR3 region: CASSPPIANTGELFF. Written as DNA, the CDR3 is TGTGCCAGCTCACCACCTATAGCGAACACCGGGGAGCTGTTTTTT. The chain employs TRBV18 and TRBJ2-2; D is unresolved. Germline V gene lookup returns CDR1 KGHSH and CDR2 LQKENI. The CDR3 contains 15 residues. The V end lost 0 bases, the J end lost 0 bases, and 5 bases lay between the germline ends.

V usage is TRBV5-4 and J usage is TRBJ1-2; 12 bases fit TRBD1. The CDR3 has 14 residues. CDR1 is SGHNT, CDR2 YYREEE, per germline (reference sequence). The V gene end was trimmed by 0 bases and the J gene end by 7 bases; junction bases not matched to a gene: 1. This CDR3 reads CASSLGDRGLGYTF. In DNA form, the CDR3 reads TGTGCCAGCAGCTTGGGGGACAGGGGGCTTGGCTACACCTTC. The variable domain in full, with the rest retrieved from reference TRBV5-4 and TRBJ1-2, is ETGVTQSPTHLIKTRGQQVTLRCSSQSGHNTVSWYQQALGQGPQFIFQYYREEENGRGNFPPRFSGLQFPNYSSELNVNALELDDSALYLCASSLGDRGLGYTFGSGTRLTVV.

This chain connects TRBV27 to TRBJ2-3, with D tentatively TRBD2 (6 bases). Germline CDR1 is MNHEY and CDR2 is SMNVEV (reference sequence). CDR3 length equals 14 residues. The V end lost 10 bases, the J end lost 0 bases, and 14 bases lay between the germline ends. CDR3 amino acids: CATGRGSSTDTQYF. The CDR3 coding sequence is TGTGCCACCGGGAGAGGGTCTAGCACAGATACGCAGTATTTT.

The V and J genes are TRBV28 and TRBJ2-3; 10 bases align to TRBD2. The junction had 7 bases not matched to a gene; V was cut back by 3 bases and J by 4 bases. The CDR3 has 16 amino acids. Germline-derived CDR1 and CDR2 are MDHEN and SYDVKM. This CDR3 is CASSFSLAGEADTQYF. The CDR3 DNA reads TGTGCCAGCAGTTTCAGTCTAGCGGGAGAAGCAGATACGCAGTATTTT.

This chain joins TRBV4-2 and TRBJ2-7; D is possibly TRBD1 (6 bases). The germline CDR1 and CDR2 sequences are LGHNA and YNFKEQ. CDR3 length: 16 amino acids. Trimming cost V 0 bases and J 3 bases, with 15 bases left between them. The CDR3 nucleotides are TGTGCCAGCAGCCAAGATGGGGTGGACAGCGACTACGAGCAGTACTTC. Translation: CASSQDGVDSDYEQYF.

The CDR3 DNA reads as TGTGCCAGCAGCTTGGTGGCTAGCGGAACCTACGAGCAGTACTTC. Translated, it gives CASSLVASGTYEQYF. The chain combines TRBV5-8 with TRBJ2-7; 7 nucleotides align to TRBD2. The J segment lost 2 bases and the V segment lost 0 bases, leaving 5 bases of the junction unmatched. In germline, CDR1 is SGHTS, CDR2 YDEGEE. CDR3 length equals 15 residues.

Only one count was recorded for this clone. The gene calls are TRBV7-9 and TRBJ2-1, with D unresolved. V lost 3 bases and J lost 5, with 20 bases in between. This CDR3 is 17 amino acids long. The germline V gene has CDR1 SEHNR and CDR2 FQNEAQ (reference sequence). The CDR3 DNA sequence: TGTGCCAGCAGCTTTCCCCCGTTGAAGGGTATGAACAATGAGCAGTTCTTC. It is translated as CASSFPPLKGMNNEQFF.

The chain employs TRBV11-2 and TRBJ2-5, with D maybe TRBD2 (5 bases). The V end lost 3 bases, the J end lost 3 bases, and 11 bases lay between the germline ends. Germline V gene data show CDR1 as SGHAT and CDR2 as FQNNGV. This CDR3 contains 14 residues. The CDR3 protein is CASSFGSVKETQYF. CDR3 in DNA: TGTGCCAGCAGCTTCGGTAGCGTGAAAGAGACCCAGTACTTC. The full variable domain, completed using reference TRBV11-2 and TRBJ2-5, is EAGVAQSPRYKIIEKRQSVAFWCNPISGHATLYWYQQILGQGPKLLIQFQNNGVVDDSQLPKDRFSAERLKGVDSTLKIQPAKLEDSAVYLCASSFGSVKETQYFGPGTRLLVL.

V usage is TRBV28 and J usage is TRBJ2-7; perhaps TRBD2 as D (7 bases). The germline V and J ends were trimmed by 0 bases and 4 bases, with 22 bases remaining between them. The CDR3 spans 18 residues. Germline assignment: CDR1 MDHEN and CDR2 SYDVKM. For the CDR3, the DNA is TGTGCCAGCAGTTTATGGCGTTCGGGGGGCCTCATATTTTACGAGCAGTACTTC. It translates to CASSLWRSGGLIFYEQYF. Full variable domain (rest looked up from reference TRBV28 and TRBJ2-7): DVKVTQSSRYLVKRTGEKVFLECVQDMDHENMFWYRQDPGLGLRLIYFSYDVKMKEKGDIPEGYSVSREKKERFSLILESASTNQTSMYLCASSLWRSGGLIFYEQYFGPGTRLTVT.